Following are 21 T cell receptor beta chains from one sample sequenced in a study of CD8 T cells in ankylosing spondylitis. Study conclusions and caveats: A TCR beta motif made of fewer than 10 highly homologous variants seemed typical of ankylosing spondylitis blood.

No antigen has been assigned to these receptors. MiXCR, run by TCRdb on the 5' RACE reads, gives a single entry per CDR3 protein. Among 700,000 or so distinct CDR3 sequences listed, 19% were seen once. Input material: blood, either unsorted or a sorted T cell fraction (not recorded which). All receptors come from a male donor with ankylosing spondylitis.

The rearrangement joins TRBV5-5 to TRBJ1-4; no clear D gene. Germline lookup yields CDR1 SGHKS and CDR2 YYEKEE (reference sequence). This CDR3 has 14 amino acids. V dropped 1 base and J dropped 8 bases, with 12 bases sitting between them. The DNA of the CDR3 is TGTGCCAGCAGCTTGTCCGCGAGGAAGGAAAAACTGTTTTTT. Translated, it gives CASSLSARKEKLFF.

The chain employs TRBV2 and TRBJ2-5, with D perhaps matching TRBD2 (5 bases). Germline assignment: CDR1 SNHLY and CDR2 FYNNEI. V was clipped by 9 bases and J by 4 bases, with 6 bases between them. There are 10 residues in the CDR3. The CDR3 sequence: CARGGETQYF. CDR3 in DNA: TGTGCCAGAGGAGGAGAGACCCAGTACTTC.

The genes are TRBV6-1 and TRBJ1-5; 8 nucleotides line up with TRBD1. The J segment lost 6 bases and the V segment lost 6 bases, leaving 7 bases of the junction unmatched. The length of the CDR3 is 14 residues. CDR1 is MNHNS and CDR2 is SASEGT in the germline V gene. Here the CDR3 reads CASRPTQGVQPQHF. CDR3 nucleotide sequence: TGTGCCAGCAGACCCACACAGGGGGTTCAGCCCCAGCATTTT.

This clonotype came up a few times. The chain uses TRBV15 and TRBJ2-5; TRBD2 might be the D (6 bases). Germline loops: CDR1 LNHNV, CDR2 YYDKDF (reference sequence). CDR3 length equals 15 residues. Trimming cost V 2 bases and J 0 bases, with 10 bases left between them. The CDR3 DNA follows: TGTGCCACCAGCAGACGGGGGACTGACCAAGAGACCCAGTACTTC. Encoded protein: CATSRRGTDQETQYF.

A few counts support this clonotype. This chain connects TRBV6-1 to TRBJ1-4, with 8 bases matching TRBD1. Germline V lookup: CDR1 MNHNS, CDR2 SASEGT. The CDR3 length is 15 residues. V was clipped by 9 bases and J by 4 bases; unmatched bases: 10. This chain's CDR3 is CASGAGGAGNEKLFF. DNA for the CDR3: TGTGCCAGTGGGGCAGGGGGCGCGGGTAATGAAAAACTGTTTTTT.

CDR3 protein: CSARDPWQGANGYTF. The CDR3 nucleotides are TGCAGTGCTAGAGATCCCTGGCAGGGGGCCAATGGCTACACCTTC. V usage is TRBV20-1 and J usage is TRBJ1-2, with TRBD1 identical over 8 bases. The V segment lost 0 bases and the J segment 6 bases; nucleotides outside the gene matches: 9. This CDR3 has 15 amino acids. Germline V gives CDR1 DFQATT, CDR2 SNEGSKA (reference sequence).

V usage is TRBV7-9 and J usage is TRBJ2-3; 8 bases are shared with TRBD2. V shed 5 bases, J shed 3 bases, and the junction held 13 bases outside the gene matches. The CDR3 length is 17 residues. Germline values: CDR1 SEHNR, CDR2 FQNEAQ (reference sequence). CDR3 region: CASSPYPGLGGTDTQYF. Written as DNA, the CDR3 is TGTGCCAGCAGCCCTTATCCGGGACTAGGGGGTACAGATACGCAGTATTTT.

The CDR3 protein is CASSLLQQGNTEAFF. The CDR3 DNA reads TGCGCCAGCAGCCTCCTACAACAGGGAAACACTGAAGCTTTCTTT. This sequence joins TRBV5-1 and TRBJ1-1; D possibly corresponds to TRBD1 (6 bases). V was pared by 4 bases and J by 2 bases, with 15 bases between. This CDR3 is 15 amino acids long. The germline V gene has CDR1 SGHRS and CDR2 YFSETQ.

CDR3 DNA sequence: TGTGCCATCATGGGGGTGCGGGAGCAGTACTTC. It translates to CAIMGVREQYF. The chain couples TRBV10-3 to TRBJ2-7, with D possibly called TRBD1 or TRBD2 (5 bases each). The CDR3 is 11 amino acids. CDR1 is ENHRY, CDR2 SYGVKD, per germline. Trimming took 7 bases from V and 7 from J, leaving 11 bases between them.

In this sample, this clonotype turned up a few times. The J gene is TRBJ1-1, the V gene TRBV3-1, with D possibly matching TRBD1 (6 bases). CDR1 is LGHDT, CDR2 YNNKEL, per germline (reference sequence). The CDR3 runs 14 residues. Trimming stripped 3 bases from V and 2 bases from J, with 10 bases between. Here the CDR3 reads CASSHQQGNTEAFF. In DNA form, the CDR3 reads TGTGCCAGCAGCCATCAACAGGGAAACACTGAAGCTTTCTTT.

The V and J genes are TRBV7-2 and TRBJ2-1, with 7 bases identical to TRBD2. The CDR3 spans 16 residues. The germline CDR1 and CDR2 sequences are SGHTA and FQGNSA. V gave up 5 bases and J gave up 5 bases; unmatched junction bases: 12. The CDR3 sequence is CASSPALGEGNNEQFF. In DNA, the CDR3 is TGTGCCAGCAGCCCTGCACTAGGGGAGGGGAACAATGAGCAGTTCTTC.

The chain couples TRBV12-3 or TRBV12-4 to TRBJ1-4; 7 positions match TRBD1. With V trimmed by 7 bases and J by 8 bases, 13 bases remained unmatched. The CDR3 totals 15 residues. Here the CDR3 DNA reads TGTGCCAGCAAAAATTACGGGGCGACAGGGGAAAAACTGTTTTTT. Translation gives CASKNYGATGEKLFF.

The sample holds a few counts of this clonotype. V and J are TRBV12-3 or TRBV12-4 and TRBJ2-5; 7 nucleotides line up with TRBD1. Trimming at V came to 6 bases and at J to 1 base, leaving 11 bases not matched to a gene. The CDR3 contains 16 residues. The CDR3 loop is CASSPRLGTVQETQYF. The CDR3 coding sequence is TGTGCCAGCAGCCCCCGCTTAGGGACAGTCCAAGAGACCCAGTACTTC.

This clonotype was recorded at least ten times. The V gene is TRBV27, the J gene TRBJ2-3; D gene unclear. The CDR3 length is 13 residues. V was shortened by 3 bases and J by 2 bases, with 6 bases between the two germline ends. From germline, CDR1 is MNHEY and CDR2 SMNVEV (reference sequence). The CDR3 DNA reads TGTGCCAGCAGTTTGGGTTACACAGATACGCAGTATTTT. It is translated as CASSLGYTDTQYF.

This clonotype was observed at least ten times. V usage is TRBV12-3 or TRBV12-4 and J usage is TRBJ2-2; no firm D call. The CDR3 extends over 12 amino acids. V lost 1 base to trimming and J lost 7 bases, with 4 bases between them. As DNA, the CDR3 is TGTGCCAGCAGTTTAGGGGGCGGGGAGCTGTTTTTT. Translated, it gives CASSLGGGELFF.

This clonotype appeared a few times. The V call is TRBV27, the J call TRBJ1-1; 7 nucleotides agree with TRBD1. Trimming at V came to 6 bases and at J to 6 bases, leaving 10 bases not matched to a gene. Germline loops: CDR1 MNHEY, CDR2 SMNVEV (reference sequence). The CDR3 contains 14 residues. The CDR3 region has the DNA TGTGCCAGCAGGGAGACAGGGCTGGCGGCTGAAGCTTTCTTT. Translating it yields CASRETGLAAEAFF.

This chain uses TRBV29-1 with TRBJ2-5, with D possibly called TRBD1 or TRBD2 (5 bases each). Trimming took 2 bases from V and 5 from J, leaving 15 bases between them. Germline V gene sequence: CDR1 SQVTM, CDR2 ANQGSEA. This CDR3 spans 14 amino acids. The CDR3 sequence is CSVEPVGEWETQYF. CDR3 nucleotides: TGCAGCGTTGAACCGGTGGGGGAGTGGGAGACCCAGTACTTC.

The J gene is TRBJ2-7, the V gene TRBV5-1; the D is unclear. This CDR3 contains 14 residues. From germline, CDR1 is SGHRS and CDR2 YFSETQ. Trimming removed 1 base at V and 1 base at J, with 9 bases between. The CDR3 DNA reads TGCGCCAGCAGCTTGACCGCAGGTTCCTACGAGCAGTACTTC. Protein product: CASSLTAGSYEQYF.

This clonotype was seen many times. The genes are TRBV15 and TRBJ2-1; D tentatively fits TRBD1 or TRBD2 (5 bases each). V was cut by 4 bases and J by 11 bases, with 21 bases left in between. The germline CDR1 and CDR2 sequences are LNHNV and YYDKDF (reference sequence). The CDR3 runs to 15 residues. CDR3 sequence: CATSTAGTPENQQFF. CDR3 coding DNA: TGTGCCACCAGCACCGCCGGGACCCCCGAAAATCAGCAGTTCTTC.

This clonotype occurred a few times. The V gene is TRBV6-5, the J gene TRBJ1-2, with TRBD1 matching over 8 bases. CDR3 length: 15 residues. Germline V gives CDR1 MNHEY, CDR2 SVGAGI. Trimming took 3 bases from V and 4 from J; bases not matched to a gene: 7. CDR3 in DNA: TGTGCCAGCAGTTATGGTGCAGGGGGCAGCTATGGCTACACCTTC. It yields the protein CASSYGAGGSYGYTF.

This clonotype occurred a few times. This sequence joins TRBV11-2 and TRBJ2-3; TRBD1 might be the D (5 bases). CDR3 length: 14 amino acids. Between the trimmed V and J ends, which lost 0 bases and 8 bases, there was a span of 12 bases. The germline CDR1 and CDR2 sequences are SGHAT and FQNNGV. CDR3 residues: CASSLDPSRGTQYF. In DNA form, the CDR3 reads TGTGCCAGCAGCTTAGACCCCTCTAGGGGTACGCAGTATTTT.